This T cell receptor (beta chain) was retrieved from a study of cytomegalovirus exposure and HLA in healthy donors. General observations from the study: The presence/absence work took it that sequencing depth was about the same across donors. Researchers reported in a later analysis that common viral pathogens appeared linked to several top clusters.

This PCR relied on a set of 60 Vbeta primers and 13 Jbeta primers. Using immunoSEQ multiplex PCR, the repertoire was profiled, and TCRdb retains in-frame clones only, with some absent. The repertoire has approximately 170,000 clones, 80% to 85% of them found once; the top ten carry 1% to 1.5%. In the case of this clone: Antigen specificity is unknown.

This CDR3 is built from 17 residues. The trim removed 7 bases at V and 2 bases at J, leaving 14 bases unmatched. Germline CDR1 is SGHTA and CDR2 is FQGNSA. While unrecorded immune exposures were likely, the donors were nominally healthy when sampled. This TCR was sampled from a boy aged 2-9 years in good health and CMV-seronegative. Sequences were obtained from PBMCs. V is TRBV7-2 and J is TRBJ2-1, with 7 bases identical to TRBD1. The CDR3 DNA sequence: TGTGCCAGCAACACCCTTTCGACAGGGACGACCTACAATGAGCAGTTCTTC. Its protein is CASNTLSTGTTYNEQFF. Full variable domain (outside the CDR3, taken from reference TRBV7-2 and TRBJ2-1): GAGVSQSPSNKVTEKGKDVELRCDPISGHTALYWYRQSLGQGLEFLIYFQGNSAPDKSGLPSDRFSAERTGGSVSTLTIQRTQQEDSAVYLCASNTLSTGTTYNEQFFGPGTRLTVL.